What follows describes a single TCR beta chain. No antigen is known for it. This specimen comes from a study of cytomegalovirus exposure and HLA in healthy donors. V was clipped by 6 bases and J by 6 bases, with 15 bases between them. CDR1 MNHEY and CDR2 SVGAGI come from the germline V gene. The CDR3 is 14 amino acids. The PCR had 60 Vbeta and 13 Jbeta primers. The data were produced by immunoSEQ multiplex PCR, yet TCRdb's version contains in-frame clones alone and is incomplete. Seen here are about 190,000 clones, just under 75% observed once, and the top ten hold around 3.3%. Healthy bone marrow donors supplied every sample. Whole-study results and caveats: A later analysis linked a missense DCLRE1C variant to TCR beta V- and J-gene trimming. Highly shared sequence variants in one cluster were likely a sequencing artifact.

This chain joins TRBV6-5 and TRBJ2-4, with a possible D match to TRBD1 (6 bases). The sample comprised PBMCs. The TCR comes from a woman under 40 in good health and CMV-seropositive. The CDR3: CASSRGQTLNIQYF. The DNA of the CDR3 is TGTGCCAGCAGCCGCGGACAGACCTTAAACATTCAGTACTTC.